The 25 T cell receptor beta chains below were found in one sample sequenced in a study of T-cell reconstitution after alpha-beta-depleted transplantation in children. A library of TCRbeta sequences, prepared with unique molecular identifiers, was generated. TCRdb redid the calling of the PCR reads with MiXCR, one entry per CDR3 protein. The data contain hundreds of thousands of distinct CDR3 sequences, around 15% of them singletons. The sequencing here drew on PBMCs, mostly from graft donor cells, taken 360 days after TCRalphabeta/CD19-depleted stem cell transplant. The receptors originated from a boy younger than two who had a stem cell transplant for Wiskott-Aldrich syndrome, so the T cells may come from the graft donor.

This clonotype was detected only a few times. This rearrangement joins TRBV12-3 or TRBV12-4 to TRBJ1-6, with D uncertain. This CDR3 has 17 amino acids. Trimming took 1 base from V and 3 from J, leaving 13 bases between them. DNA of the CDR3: TGTGCCAGCAGTTTAGAGCGGGGATCCCTCTATAATTCACCCCTCCACTTT. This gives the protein CASSLERGSLYNSPLHF.

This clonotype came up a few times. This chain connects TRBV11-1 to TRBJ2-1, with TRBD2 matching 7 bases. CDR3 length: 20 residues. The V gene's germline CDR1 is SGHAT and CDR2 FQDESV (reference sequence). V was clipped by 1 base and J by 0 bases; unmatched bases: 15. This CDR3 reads CASSLGRFLAAESSYNEQFF. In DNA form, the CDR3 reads TGTGCCAGCAGCTTAGGAAGGTTCCTAGCGGCAGAGAGCTCCTACAATGAGCAGTTCTTC. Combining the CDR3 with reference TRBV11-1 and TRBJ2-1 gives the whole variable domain EAEVAQSPRYKITEKSQAVAFWCDPISGHATLYWYRQILGQGPELLVQFQDESVVDDSQLPKDRFSAERLKGVDSTLKIQPAELGDSAMYLCASSLGRFLAAESSYNEQFFGPGTRLTVL.

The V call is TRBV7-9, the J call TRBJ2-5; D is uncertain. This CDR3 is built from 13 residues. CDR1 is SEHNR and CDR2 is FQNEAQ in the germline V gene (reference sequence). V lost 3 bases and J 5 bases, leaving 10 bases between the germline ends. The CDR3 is CASSFSRRETQYF. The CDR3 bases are TGTGCCAGCAGCTTCTCGAGGCGCGAGACCCAGTACTTC. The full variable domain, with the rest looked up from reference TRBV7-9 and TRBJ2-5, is DTGVSQNPRHKITKRGQNVTFRCDPISEHNRLYWYRQTLGQGPEFLTYFQNEAQLEKSRLLSDRFSAERPKGSFSTLEIQRTEQGDSAMYLCASSFSRRETQYFGPGTRLLVL.

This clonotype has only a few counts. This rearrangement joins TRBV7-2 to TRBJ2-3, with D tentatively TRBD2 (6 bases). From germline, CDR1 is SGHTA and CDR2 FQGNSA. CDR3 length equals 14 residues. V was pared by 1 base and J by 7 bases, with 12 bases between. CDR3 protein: CASSLDPGVNTQYF. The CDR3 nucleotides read TGTGCCAGCAGCTTAGACCCGGGAGTGAATACGCAGTATTTT.

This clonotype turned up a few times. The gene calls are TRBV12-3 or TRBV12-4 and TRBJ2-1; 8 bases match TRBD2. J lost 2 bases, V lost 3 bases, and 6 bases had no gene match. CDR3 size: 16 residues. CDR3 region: CASSLGGRIAYNEQFF. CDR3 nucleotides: TGTGCCAGCAGTTTGGGCGGGAGGATCGCCTACAATGAGCAGTTCTTC.

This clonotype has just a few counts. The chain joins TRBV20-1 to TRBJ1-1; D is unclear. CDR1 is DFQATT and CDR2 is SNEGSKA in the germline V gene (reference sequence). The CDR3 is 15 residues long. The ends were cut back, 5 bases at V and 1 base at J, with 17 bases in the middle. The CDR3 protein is CSAHPTTQWNTEAFF. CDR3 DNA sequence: TGCAGTGCTCACCCCACGACACAGTGGAACACTGAAGCTTTCTTT.

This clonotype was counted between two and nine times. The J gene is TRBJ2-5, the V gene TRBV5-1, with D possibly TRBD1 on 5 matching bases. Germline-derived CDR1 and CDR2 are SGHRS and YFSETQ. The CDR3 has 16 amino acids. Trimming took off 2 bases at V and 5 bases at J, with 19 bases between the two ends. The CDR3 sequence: CASSFKWMDTSETQYF. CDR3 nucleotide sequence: TGCGCCAGCAGCTTTAAGTGGATGGACACTTCGGAGACCCAGTACTTC. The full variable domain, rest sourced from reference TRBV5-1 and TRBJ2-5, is KAGVTQTPRYLIKTRGQQVTLSCSPISGHRSVSWYQQTPGQGLQFLFEYFSETQRNKGNFPGRFSGRQFSNSRSEMNVSTLELGDSALYLCASSFKWMDTSETQYFGPGTRLLVL.

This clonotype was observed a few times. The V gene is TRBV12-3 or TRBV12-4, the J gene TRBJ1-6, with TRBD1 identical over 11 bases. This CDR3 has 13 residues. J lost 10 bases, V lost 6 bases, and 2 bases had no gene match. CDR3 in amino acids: CASRGQGGSPLHF. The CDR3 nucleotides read TGTGCCAGCAGGGGACAGGGGGGGTCACCCCTCCACTTT.

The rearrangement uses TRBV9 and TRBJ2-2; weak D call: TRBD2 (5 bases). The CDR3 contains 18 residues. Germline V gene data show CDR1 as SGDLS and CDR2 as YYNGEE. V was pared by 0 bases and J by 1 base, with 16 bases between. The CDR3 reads CASSVETRRVRNTGELFF. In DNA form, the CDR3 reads TGTGCCAGCAGCGTAGAGACGAGGCGGGTGCGGAACACCGGGGAGCTGTTTTTT.

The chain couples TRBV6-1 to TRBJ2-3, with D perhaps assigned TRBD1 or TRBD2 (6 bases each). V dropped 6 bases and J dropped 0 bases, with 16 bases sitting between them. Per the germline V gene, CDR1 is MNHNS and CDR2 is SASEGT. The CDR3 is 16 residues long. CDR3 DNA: TGTGCCAGCAGCTCAGGGGTGGGGACTAGCACAGATACGCAGTATTTT. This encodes CASSSGVGTSTDTQYF.

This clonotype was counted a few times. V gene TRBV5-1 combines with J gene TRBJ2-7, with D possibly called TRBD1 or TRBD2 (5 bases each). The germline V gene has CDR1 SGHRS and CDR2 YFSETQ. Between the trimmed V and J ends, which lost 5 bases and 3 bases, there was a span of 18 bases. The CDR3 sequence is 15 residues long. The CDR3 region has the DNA TGCGCCAGCAGAAACCTCGGGACCTATTACTACGAGCAGTACTTC. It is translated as CASRNLGTYYYEQYF.

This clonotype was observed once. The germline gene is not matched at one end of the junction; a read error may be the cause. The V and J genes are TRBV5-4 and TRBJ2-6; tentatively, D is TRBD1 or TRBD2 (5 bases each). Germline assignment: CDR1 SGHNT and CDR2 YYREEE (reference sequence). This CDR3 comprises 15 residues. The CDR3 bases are TGTGCCAGCAGCTTAAGGGGAGCTGGGGCCAACATCCTGACTTTC. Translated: CASSLRGAGANILTF.

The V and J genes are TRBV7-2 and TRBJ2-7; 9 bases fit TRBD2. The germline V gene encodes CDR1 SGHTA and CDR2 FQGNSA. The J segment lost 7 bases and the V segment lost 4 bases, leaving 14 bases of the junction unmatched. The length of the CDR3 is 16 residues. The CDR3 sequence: CASSSFHAGGRTEQYF. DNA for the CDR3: TGTGCCAGCAGCTCATTCCACGCGGGAGGGCGAACGGAGCAGTACTTC.

The CDR3 coding sequence is TGTGCCAGCAGCCTACTACCGACAGGGCTTCCGCTTGGCTACACCTTC. This codes for CASSLLPTGLPLGYTF. The chain recombines TRBV5-6 with TRBJ1-2; 7 bases match TRBD1. Trimming took 4 bases from V and 7 from J; bases not matched to a gene: 16. The germline V gene encodes CDR1 SGHDT and CDR2 YYEEEE. The CDR3 spans 16 residues. Looking up the rest from reference TRBV5-6 and TRBJ1-2 gives the full variable domain: DAGVTQSPTHLIKTRGQQVTLRCSPKSGHDTVSWYQQALGQGPQFIFQYYEEEERQRGNFPDRFSGHQFPNYSSELNVNALLLGDSALYLCASSLLPTGLPLGYTFGSGTRLTVV.

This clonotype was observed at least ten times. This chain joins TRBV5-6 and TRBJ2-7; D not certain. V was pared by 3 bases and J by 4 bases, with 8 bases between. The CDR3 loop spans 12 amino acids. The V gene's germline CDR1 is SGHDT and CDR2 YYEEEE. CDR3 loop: CASSSTLYEQYF. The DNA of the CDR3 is TGTGCCAGCAGCTCCACGCTTTACGAGCAGTACTTC.

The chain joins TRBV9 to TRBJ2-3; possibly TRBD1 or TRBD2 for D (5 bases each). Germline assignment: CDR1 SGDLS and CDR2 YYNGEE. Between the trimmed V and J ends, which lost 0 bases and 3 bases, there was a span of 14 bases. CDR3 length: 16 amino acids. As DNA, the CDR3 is TGTGCCAGCAGCGTAGACGGGGACGTGAGGACAGATACGCAGTATTTT. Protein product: CASSVDGDVRTDTQYF.

DNA of the CDR3: TGTGCCAGCAGTTTAAGAGTCAGGCAGAACACTGAAGCTTTCTTT. It yields the protein CASSLRVRQNTEAFF. This chain joins TRBV12-3 or TRBV12-4 and TRBJ1-1; D remains ambiguous. V was clipped by 2 bases and J by 1 base, with 11 bases between them. The CDR3 has 15 amino acids.

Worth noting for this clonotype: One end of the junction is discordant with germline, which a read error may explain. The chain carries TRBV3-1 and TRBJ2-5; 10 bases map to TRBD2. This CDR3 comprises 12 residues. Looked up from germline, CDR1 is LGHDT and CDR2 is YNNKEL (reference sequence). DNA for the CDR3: TGTGCCAGCAGCCAAGATACGCTAGCGGGGGTCTTC. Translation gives CASSQDTLAGVF.

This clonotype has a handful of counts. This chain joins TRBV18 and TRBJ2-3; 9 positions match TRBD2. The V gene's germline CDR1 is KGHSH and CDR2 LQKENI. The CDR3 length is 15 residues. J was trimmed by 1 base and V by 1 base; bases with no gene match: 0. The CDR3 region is CASSPLAGGTDTQYF. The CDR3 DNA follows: TGTGCCAGCTCACCACTAGCGGGGGGCACAGATACGCAGTATTTT.

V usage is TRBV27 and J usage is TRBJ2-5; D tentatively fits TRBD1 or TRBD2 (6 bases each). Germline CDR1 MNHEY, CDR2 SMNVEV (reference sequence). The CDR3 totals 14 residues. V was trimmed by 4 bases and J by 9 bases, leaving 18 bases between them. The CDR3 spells CASSSPGAGRAQYF. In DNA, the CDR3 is TGTGCCAGCAGTTCCCCGGGGGCCGGCCGGGCCCAGTACTTC.

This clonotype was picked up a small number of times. CDR3 sequence reads: CASSLGSGGVWEQYF. The CDR3 DNA reads TGCGCCAGCAGCTTGGGTAGCGGGGGCGTCTGGGAGCAGTACTTC. V and J are TRBV5-1 and TRBJ2-7; TRBD2 aligns across 9 bases. Germline V CDR1 and CDR2: SGHRS, YFSETQ. Trimming removed 0 bases from V and 7 bases from J; junction bases left unmatched: 8. CDR3 length: 15 residues.

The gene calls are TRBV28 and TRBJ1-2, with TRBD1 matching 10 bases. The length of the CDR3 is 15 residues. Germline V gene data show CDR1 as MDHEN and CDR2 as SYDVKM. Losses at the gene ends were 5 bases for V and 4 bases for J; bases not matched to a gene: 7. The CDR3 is CASSLQRTGGYGYTF. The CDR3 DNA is TGTGCCAGCAGTCTACAGCGGACAGGGGGCTATGGCTACACCTTC.

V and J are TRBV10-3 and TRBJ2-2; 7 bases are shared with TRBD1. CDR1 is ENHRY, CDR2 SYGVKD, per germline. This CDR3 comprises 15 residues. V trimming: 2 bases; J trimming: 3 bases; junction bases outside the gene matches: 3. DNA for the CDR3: TGTGCCATCAGTGAGCCGGGACAGTACACCGGGGAGCTGTTTTTT. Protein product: CAISEPGQYTGELFF.

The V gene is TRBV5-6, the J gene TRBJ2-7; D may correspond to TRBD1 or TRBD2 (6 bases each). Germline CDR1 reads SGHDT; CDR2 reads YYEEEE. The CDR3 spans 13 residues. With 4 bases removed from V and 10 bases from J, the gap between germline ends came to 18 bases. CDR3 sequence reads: CASSQLGGTLQYF. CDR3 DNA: TGTGCCAGCAGCCAGTTAGGGGGGACACTCCAGTACTTC. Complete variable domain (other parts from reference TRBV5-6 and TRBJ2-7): DAGVTQSPTHLIKTRGQQVTLRCSPKSGHDTVSWYQQALGQGPQFIFQYYEEEERQRGNFPDRFSGHQFPNYSSELNVNALLLGDSALYLCASSQLGGTLQYFGPGTRLTVT.

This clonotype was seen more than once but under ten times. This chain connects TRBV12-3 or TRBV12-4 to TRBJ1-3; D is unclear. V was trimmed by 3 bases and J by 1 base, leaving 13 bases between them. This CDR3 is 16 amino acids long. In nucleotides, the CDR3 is TGTGCCAGCAGTTTCGGGAGGGCGGCATCTGGAAACACCATATATTTT. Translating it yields CASSFGRAASGNTIYF.